These T cell receptor beta chains were read from a single sample in a study of blood T cells in healthy people across ages. MiXCR, applied by TCRdb to the 5' RACE reads, yields one record per CDR3 protein. This sample has approximately 960,000 distinct CDR3 sequences, with about 28% found just once. This sample was shared with a second study, whose subject was T cells of mothers and their children.

What was sequenced was blood. Receptors originate from a woman between 35 and 50 years old in good health. Both conserved end residues are part of each CDR3. The order of the fields is J gene, clone size, D gene, V gene, CDR3 protein, CDR3 DNA. D genes are given only for firm matches. Size tells how often a clone was seen (once, few, many) or the class of an expanded clone, and some rows leave it out.

TRBJ2-4 | many | NA | TRBV28 | CASSPDIAKNIQYF | TGTGCCAGCAGCCCGGATATAGCCAAAAACATTCAGTACTTC
TRBJ1-6 | NA | TRBD1 | TRBV27 | CASSYRTGTYNSPLHF | TGTGCCAGCAGTTATAGGACAGGCACCTATAATTCACCCCTCCACTTT
TRBJ2-7 | NA | NA | TRBV30 | CAWSPTGFYEQYF | TGTGCCTGGAGTCCCACAGGGTTTTACGAGCAGTACTTC
TRBJ2-1 | NA | NA | TRBV6-5 | CASSYSWGERYNEQFF | TGTGCCAGCAGTTACTCGTGGGGGGAACGCTACAATGAGCAGTTCTTC
TRBJ1-2 | NA | NA | TRBV20-1 | CSVSLGGVYGYTF | TGCAGTGTCTCACTAGGAGGGGTCTATGGCTACACCTTC
TRBJ2-5 | NA | TRBD2 | TRBV3-1 | CASSQDGALAGAQETQYF | TGTGCCAGCAGCCAAGATGGGGCTCTAGCGGGGGCTCAAGAGACCCAGTACTTC
TRBJ2-1 | NA | TRBD1 | TRBV7-2 | CASNPGTGYQNNEQFF | TGTGCCAGCAACCCTGGGACAGGGTATCAGAACAATGAGCAGTTCTTC
TRBJ2-5 | NA | TRBD2 | TRBV2 | CASRTPRGVGEQYF | TGTGCCAGCAGGACACCTCGGGGGGTGGGGGAGCAGTACTTC
TRBJ2-3 | NA | TRBD1 | TRBV3-1 | CASRRQGSDTQYF | TGTGCCAGCAGAAGACAGGGATCAGATACGCAGTATTTT
TRBJ2-1 | NA | NA | TRBV7-9 | CASSLIGMWGEQFF | TGTGCCAGCAGCTTGATCGGTATGTGGGGTGAGCAGTTCTTC
TRBJ2-3 | NA | TRBD1 | TRBV20-1 | CSAPLPGQGGDTQYF | TGCAGTGCTCCCTTACCGGGACAGGGTGGAGATACGCAGTATTTT
TRBJ1-2 | many | TRBD1 | TRBV10-3 | CATSGQGEVYGYTF | TGTGCCACCTCCGGACAGGGTGAAGTCTATGGCTACACCTTC
TRBJ2-1 | NA | TRBD2 | TRBV7-2 | CASSSRTSGGTNNEQFF | TGTGCCAGCAGCTCCCGGACTAGCGGGGGGACTAACAATGAGCAGTTCTTC
TRBJ2-1 | NA | NA | TRBV12-3/TRBV12-4 | CASSLDISKATEQFF | TGTGCCAGCAGCCTTGATATCTCCAAGGCGACTGAGCAGTTCTTC
TRBJ2-1 | many | TRBD2 | TRBV5-1 | CASSQPRGGGADEQFF | TGCGCCAGCAGCCAACCACGGGGCGGGGGGGCCGATGAGCAGTTCTTC
TRBJ1-2 | many | TRBD1 | TRBV5-6 | CASSPQDRGPYGYTF | TGTGCCAGCAGCCCACAGGACAGGGGCCCCTATGGCTACACCTTC
TRBJ2-1 | NA | TRBD1 | TRBV6-2/TRBV6-3 | CASTTTGTVEFF | TGTGCCAGCACGACGACCGGGACAGTGGAGTTCTTC
TRBJ2-1 | NA | NA | TRBV5-1 | CASSLPAAGASSEQFF | TGCGCCAGCAGCTTGCCCGCGGCGGGGGCGAGTAGTGAGCAGTTCTTC
TRBJ1-2 | many | NA | TRBV6-5 | CASSSPPSTSRSGYTF | TGTGCCAGCAGTTCACCTCCCTCGACATCTCGCTCTGGCTACACCTTC
TRBJ1-2 | NA | NA | TRBV7-9 | CASSSDTANYGYTF | TGTGCCAGCAGCTCGGACACAGCTAACTATGGCTACACCTTC
TRBJ1-2 | few | NA | TRBV11-2 | CASSRLSDGPYGYTF | TGTGCCAGCAGCCGTTTAAGCGACGGTCCCTATGGCTACACCTTC
TRBJ2-5 | NA | NA | TRBV12-3/TRBV12-4 | CASRLRGKAQETQYF | TGTGCCAGCAGGCTAAGGGGGAAGGCACAAGAGACCCAGTACTTC
TRBJ2-5 | few | TRBD2 | TRBV7-8 | CASSLERAGGRKTQYF | TGTGCCAGCAGCTTAGAGAGGGCGGGGGGGCGGAAGACCCAGTACTTC
TRBJ1-2 | few | TRBD1 | TRBV6-5 | CASRPSTGALWGYTF | TGTGCCAGCAGACCATCGACAGGGGCCCTATGGGGCTACACCTTC
TRBJ1-5 | many | NA | TRBV12-3/TRBV12-4 | CASSPRQNSNQPQHF | TGTGCCAGCAGTCCACGACAGAATAGCAATCAGCCCCAGCATTTT
TRBJ1-3 | NA | NA | TRBV7-9 | CASSLGGGASGNTIYF | TGTGCCAGCAGCTTGGGGGGGGGAGCTTCTGGAAACACCATATATTTT
TRBJ1-2 | NA | NA | TRBV7-2 | CASSFQDPYGYTF | TGTGCCAGCAGCTTTCAAGACCCATATGGCTACACCTTC
TRBJ1-2 | NA | NA | TRBV20-1 | CSARDPTGGYTF | TGCAGTGCTAGAGACCCAACAGGTGGCTACACCTTC
TRBJ2-5 | few | TRBD1 | TRBV28 | CASSLPQGRQETQYF | TGTGCCAGCAGTCTACCACAGGGGCGCCAAGAGACCCAGTACTTC
TRBJ2-5 | NA | NA | TRBV6-2/TRBV6-3 | CASSLDPNAETQYF | TGTGCCAGCAGCCTCGACCCTAACGCGGAGACCCAGTACTTC
TRBJ1-1 | many | NA | TRBV5-1 | CASSPGMNTEAFF | TGTGCCAGCAGCCCCGGTATGAACACTGAAGCTTTCTTT
TRBJ1-1 | NA | TRBD1 | TRBV6-6 | CATWTGSKNTEAFF | TGTGCCACCTGGACAGGGTCTAAGAACACTGAAGCTTTCTTT
TRBJ2-5 | NA | NA | TRBV4-3 | CASSQDRYQETQYF | TGCGCCAGCAGCCAAGATCGGTACCAAGAGACCCAGTACTTC
TRBJ1-4 | NA | NA | TRBV12-3/TRBV12-4 | CASRRGGEKLFF | TGTGCCAGCAGGAGGGGGGGAGAAAAACTGTTTTTT
TRBJ1-4 | few | NA | TRBV5-1 | CASRKGEELFF | TGCGCCAGCAGAAAGGGGGAAGAACTGTTTTTT
TRBJ1-5 | NA | TRBD1 | TRBV12-3/TRBV12-4 | CASRRTGEGQPRHF | TGTGCCAGCAGGCGGACAGGGGAAGGTCAGCCCCGGCATTTT
TRBJ1-1 | NA | NA | TRBV20-1 | CSAPGPGGFEAFF | TGCAGTGCCCCGGGTCCCGGGGGATTTGAAGCTTTCTTT
TRBJ2-5 | few | TRBD1 | TRBV28 | CASSSLPGGARVGTQYF | TGTGCCAGCAGTAGTCTACCAGGGGGCGCAAGGGTAGGGACCCAGTACTTC
TRBJ1-5 | NA | NA | TRBV27 | CASSSGHNSNQPQHF | TGTGCCAGCAGTTCGGGGCACAATAGCAATCAGCCCCAGCATTTT
TRBJ2-7 | many | NA | TRBV6-6 | CASSYSSAGTYEQYF | TGTGCCAGCAGTTACTCGTCCGCAGGTACCTACGAGCAGTACTTC
TRBJ2-7 | many | NA | TRBV6-2/TRBV6-3 | CASSSQIRDITVEQYF | TGTGCCAGCAGTTCCCAAATCCGGGACATAACCGTCGAGCAGTACTTC
TRBJ2-5 | many | NA | TRBV2 | CASNPPREEETQYF | TGTGCCAGCAACCCACCACGAGAGGAAGAGACCCAGTACTTC
TRBJ2-3 | NA | NA | TRBV7-3 | CASSSLLRDTDTQYF | TGTGCCAGCAGCTCCTTACTACGGGACACAGATACGCAGTATTTT
TRBJ2-1 | NA | TRBD2 | TRBV7-2 | CASSSMGLASYNEQFF | TGTGCCAGCAGCTCGATGGGACTAGCCTCCTACAATGAGCAGTTCTTC
TRBJ1-4 | NA | NA | TRBV5-1 | CASSEERLGEKLFF | TGCGCCAGCAGCGAGGAGCGGCTCGGAGAAAAACTGTTTTTT
TRBJ1-1 | few | NA | TRBV20-1 | CSASAGLTEAFF | TGCAGTGCTAGTGCAGGGCTCACTGAAGCTTTCTTT
TRBJ1-1 | NA | NA | TRBV7-2 | CASSLVPGYTEAFF | TGTGCCAGCAGCTTAGTGCCCGGATACACTGAAGCTTTCTTT
TRBJ2-2 | NA | TRBD2 | TRBV4-2 | CASSPLSGADTGELFF | TGTGCCAGCAGCCCTCTTAGCGGGGCGGACACCGGGGAGCTGTTTTTT
TRBJ2-3 | few | NA | TRBV2 | CASNDYPDTQYF | TGTGCCAGCAACGACTATCCAGATACGCAGTATTTT
TRBJ2-1 | NA | TRBD2 | TRBV6-2/TRBV6-3 | CASKELAGDVNEQFF | TGTGCCAGCAAAGAACTAGCGGGAGATGTCAATGAGCAGTTCTTC
TRBJ2-3 | NA | TRBD2 | TRBV7-9 | CASSSGLAGEEPTDTQYF | TGTGCCAGCAGTTCGGGACTAGCGGGAGAGGAGCCCACAGATACGCAGTATTTT
TRBJ2-1 | once | TRBD2 | TRBV7-3 | CASSLRGAAYNEQFF | TGTGCCAGCAGCCTGCGGGGGGCAGCCTACAATGAGCAGTTCTTC
TRBJ2-7 | many | NA | TRBV12-5 | CASSLREQYF | TGTGCTAGTTCCCTGAGGGAGCAGTACTTC
TRBJ1-6 | few | NA | TRBV6-4 | CASSRDIRDNSPLHF | TGTGCCAGCAGCCGGGACATTCGAGATAATTCACCCCTCCACTTT